Sequencing of this T cell receptor (beta chain) was carried out in a study of CD8 T cells in Susac syndrome. TEMRA cells were FACS-enriched, unlike CD8+ and CD4+ T cells, which were negatively isolated. The germline gives CDR1 SGHDT, CDR2 YYEEEE. This CDR3 is 17 amino acids long. V dropped 3 bases and J dropped 9; count of bases not matched to a gene: 17. The RNA input was about 0.5 to 1 ug, and it was reverse transcribed with random hexamers. TCRdb itself ran the immunoSEQ multiplex PCR reads through MiXCR, one entry per CDR3 protein. The sample contains some 48,000 distinct CDR3 sequences, over 90% of which appear only once.

Sequenced sample: CD8+ T cells from PBMCs. The receptor was isolated from a human donor in good health. V usage is TRBV5-6 and J usage is TRBJ2-1; TRBD2 matches at 8 bases. The CDR3 sequence: CASSSWSRTSWASEQFF. The CDR3 nucleotides are TGTGCCAGCAGCTCCTGGTCAAGGACTAGCTGGGCCAGTGAGCAGTTCTTC.